The 9 T cell receptor beta chains listed next were all sequenced from one sample in a study of T cell responses to AZD1222 COVID-19 vaccine. Profiling relied on immunoSEQ multiplex PCR, and the TCRdb table lists in-frame clones only, not all of them. The table lists tens of thousands of clones, 90% of them singletons. This specimen was peripheral blood, taken on day 0 of AZD1222 vaccination. These receptors were obtained from an adult in good health.

DNA for the CDR3: TGCGCCAGCAGCCAAGATTCGTCCGGATCTGGAAACACCATATATTTT. Translation gives CASSQDSSGSGNTIYF. J is TRBJ1-3 and V is TRBV4-3, with D hard to call. Germline CDR1 and CDR2: LGHNA and YSLEER. Trimming removed 0 bases at V and 1 base at J, with 10 bases between. CDR3 size: 16 residues.

The V and J genes are TRBV18 and TRBJ2-7, with D unresolved. In germline, CDR1 is KGHSH, CDR2 LQKENI. The CDR3 runs to 13 residues. Trimming removed 0 bases from V and 4 bases from J, with 7 bases in between. CDR3 loop: CASSPPGLYEQYF. The CDR3 DNA reads TGTGCCAGCTCACCACCCGGGCTTTACGAGCAGTACTTC.

The rearrangement joins TRBV29-1 to TRBJ2-1; the D gene is possibly TRBD2 (5 bases). The germline CDR1 and CDR2 sequences are SQVTM and ANQGSEA. This CDR3 comprises 15 residues. Deletions cut 4 bases from V and 9 bases from J, with 22 bases between. CDR3 region: CSVGFYGGPWGEQFF. The CDR3 coding sequence is TGCAGCGTTGGGTTCTACGGCGGGCCCTGGGGTGAGCAGTTCTTC.

The chain recombines TRBV7-2 with TRBJ2-1; D unresolved. With 4 bases removed from V and 8 bases from J, the gap between germline ends came to 15 bases. Germline values: CDR1 SGHTA, CDR2 FQGNSA. The CDR3 length is 14 residues. This CDR3 is CASSWTSSMDEQFF. Here the CDR3 DNA reads TGTGCCAGCAGCTGGACCTCGTCGATGGATGAGCAGTTCTTC. Together with reference TRBV7-2 and TRBJ2-1, the CDR3 gives the full variable domain: GAGVSQSPSNKVTEKGKDVELRCDPISGHTALYWYRQSLGQGLEFLIYFQGNSAPDKSGLPSDRFSAERTGGSVSTLTIQRTQQEDSAVYLCASSWTSSMDEQFFGPGTRLTVL.

This clone was observed a few times. J is TRBJ2-7 and V is TRBV18, with no clear D. The germline V gene has CDR1 KGHSH and CDR2 LQKENI. Trimming took 2 bases from V and 4 from J, leaving 15 bases between them. This CDR3 contains 15 residues. The CDR3 sequence: CASSPMGTAAYEQYF. CDR3 coding DNA: TGTGCCAGCTCACCAATGGGAACGGCAGCGTACGAGCAGTACTTC.

The chain links TRBV19 to TRBJ1-2, with TRBD1 matching over 8 bases. The trim removed 8 bases at V and 0 bases at J, leaving 5 bases unmatched. This CDR3 spans 14 amino acids. The germline V gene has CDR1 LNHDA and CDR2 SQIVND (reference sequence). This CDR3 reads CASVRTGTNYGYTF. CDR3 nucleotides: TGTGCCAGTGTGAGGACAGGGACTAACTATGGCTACACCTTC. Looking up the rest from reference TRBV19 and TRBJ1-2 gives the full variable domain: DGGITQSPKYLFRKEGQNVTLSCEQNLNHDAMYWYRQDPGQGLRLIYYSQIVNDFQKGDIAEGYSVSREKKESFPLTVTSAQKNPTAFYLCASVRTGTNYGYTFGSGTRLTVV.

This rearrangement joins TRBV5-1 to TRBJ1-1; D not certain. The length of the CDR3 is 11 residues. V lost 6 bases and J lost 0, with 3 bases in between. Per germline, CDR1 SGHRS and CDR2 YFSETQ. For the CDR3, the DNA is TGCGCCAGCACCATGAACACTGAAGCTTTCTTT. Residues: CASTMNTEAFF.

The V call is TRBV12-3 or TRBV12-4, the J call TRBJ1-4; the D is unclear. V was shortened by 7 bases and J by 8 bases, with 14 bases between the two germline ends. The CDR3 is 13 residues long. The CDR3 DNA is TGTGCCAGCAAAAGCCGGGGATGGGAAAAACTGTTTTTT. It is translated as CASKSRGWEKLFF.

V usage is TRBV6-6 and J usage is TRBJ2-7; 8 nucleotides agree with TRBD1. Germline V gene sequence: CDR1 MNHNY, CDR2 SVGAGI (reference sequence). CDR3 length equals 16 residues. The ends lost 5 bases at V and 0 bases at J; junction bases unmatched: 9. The CDR3 DNA reads TGTGCCAGCAGTCGAAGTCGACAGGGGACCTCCTACGAGCAGTACTTC. This codes for CASSRSRQGTSYEQYF.